The 20 T cell receptor beta chains given below trace back to one sample, sequenced in a study of PD-1 blockade in mismatch repair-deficient tumors. Method: immunoSEQ multiplex PCR; TCRdb's copy keeps in-frame clones and lacks some. The sample records roughly 50,000 clones, over 70% being singletons. This specimen was peripheral blood, taken about 4.5 months after starting pembrolizumab. These receptors were collected from an adult with mismatch repair-deficient cancer.

The genes are TRBV6-1 and TRBJ2-5, with TRBD1 matching 8 bases. Germline CDR1 reads MNHNS; CDR2 reads SASEGT. With V trimmed by 6 bases and J by 5 bases, 11 bases remained unmatched. This CDR3 contains 15 residues. The CDR3 DNA follows: TGTGCCAGCAGAGAGGGACAGGTAATTGCGGAGACCCAGTACTTC. Its protein product is CASREGQVIAETQYF.

The genes are TRBV11-3 and TRBJ2-7, with 9 bases that match TRBD1. Per germline, CDR1 SGHNT and CDR2 YENEEA. The CDR3 spans 16 residues. With 1 base clipped from V and 3 bases from J, the junction kept 7 bases outside the gene matches. This CDR3 is CASSLGGQGRGYEQYF. The CDR3, as DNA: TGTGCCAGCAGCTTAGGGGGACAGGGTCGTGGCTACGAGCAGTACTTC.

The chain links TRBV6-4 to TRBJ1-1; 7 bases agree with TRBD1. V shed 4 bases and J 2 bases; nucleotides not matched to a gene: 7. The CDR3 extends over 15 amino acids. CDR1 MRHNA and CDR2 SNTAGT come from the germline V gene. CDR3 residues: CASSVNEGGNTEAFF. The CDR3 DNA follows: TGTGCCAGCAGTGTCAACGAAGGGGGCAACACTGAAGCTTTCTTT.

This rearrangement joins TRBV12-5 to TRBJ1-1; D unresolved. Trimming left V 2 bases short and J 1 base short, with 8 bases between. CDR1 LGHNT and CDR2 FRNRAP come from the germline V gene. The CDR3 is 14 residues long. The DNA of the CDR3 is TGTGCTAGTGGTTTGAGCGTGTGGAACACTGAAGCTTTCTTT. It codes for CASGLSVWNTEAFF.

The count of this clone is one. The CDR3 region has the DNA TGTGCCAGCAGCTTCGGAAGGGGGCTAACTGAAGCTTTCTTT. Its protein is CASSFGRGLTEAFF. The chain is built from TRBV11-2 and TRBJ1-1; TRBD1 aligns across 7 bases. Unmatched junction bases numbered 6, after V lost 3 bases and J lost 5 bases. Germline V lookup: CDR1 SGHAT, CDR2 FQNNGV. The CDR3 loop spans 14 amino acids. The whole variable domain, filled in from reference TRBV11-2 and TRBJ1-1, reads EAGVAQSPRYKIIEKRQSVAFWCNPISGHATLYWYQQILGQGPKLLIQFQNNGVVDDSQLPKDRFSAERLKGVDSTLKIQPAKLEDSAVYLCASSFGRGLTEAFFGQGTRLTVV.

J is TRBJ2-2 and V is TRBV9, with 10 bases that match TRBD2. Germline V gene lookup returns CDR1 SGDLS and CDR2 YYNGEE. This CDR3 is 17 amino acids long. Trimming took 4 bases from V and 1 from J; bases not matched to a gene: 7. CDR3 coding DNA: TGTGCCAGCAGCTCCGGACTAGCGGCAATGAACACCGGGGAGCTGTTTTTT. It translates to CASSSGLAAMNTGELFF.

The rearrangement links TRBV11-2 to TRBJ2-1, with D possibly matching TRBD2 (6 bases). Trimming took 5 bases from V and 0 from J, leaving 14 bases between them. The germline V gene has CDR1 SGHAT and CDR2 FQNNGV. This CDR3 contains 16 residues. The CDR3 DNA is TGTGCCAGCAGCCATGGGACCGGGAGCTCCTACAATGAGCAGTTCTTC. Its protein is CASSHGTGSSYNEQFF.

This clone was counted a few times. The chain joins TRBV7-8 to TRBJ2-3; no definite D call. V lost 5 bases and J lost 2, with 5 bases in between. The CDR3 spans 12 residues. Germline CDR1 SGHVS, CDR2 FQNEAQ. The chain's CDR3 is CASSRFTDTQYF. CDR3 nucleotides: TGTGCCAGCAGCCGCTTCACAGATACGCAGTATTTT.

The V and J genes are TRBV19 and TRBJ1-2; no reliable D call. Germline CDR1 is LNHDA and CDR2 is SQIVND (reference sequence). Trimming left V 6 bases short and J 0 bases short, with 14 bases between. There are 15 residues in the CDR3. CDR3 sequence reads: CASSVTTTANYGYTF. In nucleotides, the CDR3 is TGTGCCAGTAGCGTCACCACGACGGCTAACTATGGCTACACCTTC.

V and J are TRBV7-3 and TRBJ2-1; no reliable D call. Trimming took off 5 bases at V and 4 bases at J, with 9 bases between the two ends. The CDR3 extends over 13 amino acids. In germline, CDR1 is SGHTA, CDR2 FQGTGA. The CDR3 bases are TGTGCCAGCAGCACCCTCTCGTACAATGAGCAGTTCTTC. Translation: CASSTLSYNEQFF. Supplemented by reference TRBV7-3 and TRBJ2-1, the full variable domain reads GAGVSQTPSNKVTEKGKYVELRCDPISGHTALYWYRQSLGQGPEFLIYFQGTGAADDSGLPNDRFFAVRPEGSVSTLKIQRTERGDSAVYLCASSTLSYNEQFFGPGTRLTVL.

The CDR3 sequence: CASSPLAGNEQYF. DNA of the CDR3: TGTGCCAGCAGTCCCTTAGCGGGAAACGAGCAGTACTTC. This chain uses TRBV6-4 with TRBJ2-7, with 8 positions matching TRBD2. Germline CDR1 MRHNA, CDR2 SNTAGT. The CDR3 has 13 amino acids. Germline trimming cut 5 bases from V and 5 bases from J; bases unmatched to any gene: 5.

The chain recombines TRBV6-1 with TRBJ2-7, with D unresolved. The CDR3 runs to 13 residues. Germline V lookup: CDR1 MNHNS, CDR2 SASEGT. V lost 4 bases to trimming and J lost 2 bases, with 9 bases between them. DNA for the CDR3: TGTGCCAGCAGTGTTTCTACGCCCTACGAGCAGTACTTC. Protein sequence: CASSVSTPYEQYF.

There are a few counts of this clone. V is TRBV7-2 and J is TRBJ1-2; no firm D call. This CDR3 contains 15 residues. CDR1 SGHTA and CDR2 FQGNSA come from the germline V gene. V lost 2 bases and J 0 bases, leaving 10 bases between the germline ends. The DNA of the CDR3 is TGTGCCAGCAGCTTAACCGGAGCGGCTAACTATGGCTACACCTTC. Protein sequence: CASSLTGAANYGYTF.

The CDR3 loop is CASSIGRSEAFF. For the CDR3, the DNA is TGTGCCAGCAGTATTGGGAGGTCTGAAGCTTTCTTT. V usage is TRBV7-9 and J usage is TRBJ1-1; D remains ambiguous. Trimming shortened V by 6 bases and J by 6 bases, and 11 bases separated the two germline ends. The CDR3 has 12 residues. CDR1 and CDR2 (germline): SEHNR, FQNEAQ (reference sequence).

V usage is TRBV7-2 and J usage is TRBJ1-3, with D unclear. Trimming took 4 bases from V and 0 from J, leaving 4 bases between them. Germline CDR1 SGHTA, CDR2 FQGNSA. The CDR3 contains 13 residues. CDR3 DNA: TGTGCCAGCAGCTCCCCCTCTGGAAACACCATATATTTT. Amino acids: CASSSPSGNTIYF.

A word on this clone: One end of the junction is discordant with germline, which a read error may explain. The CDR3 sequence: CASSLGGQKTEVFF. In DNA form, the CDR3 reads TGTGCCAGCAGCTTAGGGGGGCAGAAGACTGAAGTTTTCTTT. The chain is built from TRBV7-9 and TRBJ1-1, with D possibly matching TRBD1 (6 bases). The germline V gene encodes CDR1 SEHNR and CDR2 FQNEAQ (reference sequence). The CDR3 consists of 14 residues.

V and J are TRBV6-1 and TRBJ2-1, with 10 bases that match TRBD2. The CDR3 is 17 residues long. The V and J ends lost 1 base and 8 bases, in that order; junction bases with no gene match: 11. Germline V lookup: CDR1 MNHNS, CDR2 SASEGT. The CDR3 coding sequence is TGTGCCAGCAGTGAAGGGCCAGCGGGAGGGCCGTTGGATGAGCAGTTCTTC. Its protein product is CASSEGPAGGPLDEQFF.

This clone was detected only once. V usage is TRBV19 and J usage is TRBJ2-1, with a possible D match to TRBD1 (5 bases). The CDR3 covers 11 residues. The germline V gene encodes CDR1 LNHDA and CDR2 SQIVND (reference sequence). Trimming stripped 7 bases from V and 6 bases from J, with 7 bases between. The CDR3 protein is CASTGSNEQFF. The CDR3 DNA reads as TGTGCCAGTACAGGGTCCAATGAGCAGTTCTTC. Complete variable domain (other parts from reference TRBV19 and TRBJ2-1): DGGITQSPKYLFRKEGQNVTLSCEQNLNHDAMYWYRQDPGQGLRLIYYSQIVNDFQKGDIAEGYSVSREKKESFPLTVTSAQKNPTAFYLCASTGSNEQFFGPGTRLTVL.

The sample holds a few counts of this clone. This chain links TRBV19 with TRBJ1-5; 8 nucleotides align to TRBD1. The CDR3 is 15 residues long. CDR1 is LNHDA and CDR2 is SQIVND in the germline V gene (reference sequence). The trim removed 5 bases at V and 4 bases at J, leaving 7 bases unmatched. CDR3 nucleotides: TGTGCCAGTAGTGAGACGGGACAGGTGAATCAGCCCCAGCATTTT. Its translation is CASSETGQVNQPQHF. Full variable domain (remainder filled in from reference TRBV19 and TRBJ1-5): DGGITQSPKYLFRKEGQNVTLSCEQNLNHDAMYWYRQDPGQGLRLIYYSQIVNDFQKGDIAEGYSVSREKKESFPLTVTSAQKNPTAFYLCASSETGQVNQPQHFGDGTRLSIL.

The chain employs TRBV28 and TRBJ1-4; TRBD1 aligns across 9 bases. The CDR3 has 16 amino acids. The germline V gene encodes CDR1 MDHEN and CDR2 SYDVKM. After removal of 5 bases from V and 5 bases from J, the junction contained 9 bases not matched to a gene. DNA for the CDR3: TGTGCCAGCAGTACCCCGGGACAGGGACGAAATGAAAAACTGTTTTTT. This codes for CASSTPGQGRNEKLFF.